The T cell receptor (beta chain) under discussion was sequenced for a study of blood T cell repertoires in COVID-19. Across the whole study: Acute and convalescent COVID-19 specimens originated in the United States, Italy and Spain. PBMCs, B-cell-depleted T cells, or T cells were the source of the cDNA or gDNA that made up the material.

Per the original methods: Estimated nucleated cell counts came from reference gene primer amplification. Assay: immunoSEQ multiplex PCR; the TCRdb copy retains only in-frame clones and omits some. From that table come the V and J calls and clone size; the DNA was used to work out D and trimming. The sample carries 150,000 to 200,000 clones, under 80% recorded once. CDR1 SNHLY and CDR2 FYNNEI come from the germline V gene. The CDR3 is 12 amino acids. The V end was cut by 5 bases, the J end by 7 bases, with 11 bases between. This receptor was identified in a man aged 50 or older who had recovered from COVID-19. Input material: peripheral blood. This chain links TRBV2 with TRBJ1-2; D unclear. CDR3 nucleotide sequence: TGTGCCAGCAGTAGTGCAGGTTTTGGCTACACCTTC. As protein: CASSSAGFGYTF.